This T cell receptor beta chain is drawn from a study of blood T cells in healthy people across ages. The use of a sample-barcoded 5' primer and a J-beta primer mix characterized a second PCR of roughly 7 to 12 cycles. TCRdb re-called the 5' RACE reads through MiXCR, storing one row per CDR3 protein. The sample includes 1 million or so distinct CDR3 sequences, around 45% of them seen just once. This receptor was taken from a woman aged 55-75 years in good health. The sample taken for sequencing was blood.

The CDR3 loop reads CASTWGRRADTQYF. CDR3 in DNA: TGTGCCAGCACCTGGGGGAGGAGGGCAGATACGCAGTATTTT. V usage is TRBV7-9 and J usage is TRBJ2-3, with a tentative D call TRBD2 (6 bases). CDR1 SEHNR and CDR2 FQNEAQ come from the germline V gene (reference sequence). The CDR3 is made up of 14 amino acids. Deletions cut 7 bases from V and 4 bases from J, with 15 bases between. Based on the CDR3 plus reference TRBV7-9 and TRBJ2-3, the full variable domain is DTGVSQNPRHKITKRGQNVTFRCDPISEHNRLYWYRQTLGQGPEFLTYFQNEAQLEKSRLLSDRFSAERPKGSFSTLEIQRTEQGDSAMYLCASTWGRRADTQYFGPGTRLTVL.